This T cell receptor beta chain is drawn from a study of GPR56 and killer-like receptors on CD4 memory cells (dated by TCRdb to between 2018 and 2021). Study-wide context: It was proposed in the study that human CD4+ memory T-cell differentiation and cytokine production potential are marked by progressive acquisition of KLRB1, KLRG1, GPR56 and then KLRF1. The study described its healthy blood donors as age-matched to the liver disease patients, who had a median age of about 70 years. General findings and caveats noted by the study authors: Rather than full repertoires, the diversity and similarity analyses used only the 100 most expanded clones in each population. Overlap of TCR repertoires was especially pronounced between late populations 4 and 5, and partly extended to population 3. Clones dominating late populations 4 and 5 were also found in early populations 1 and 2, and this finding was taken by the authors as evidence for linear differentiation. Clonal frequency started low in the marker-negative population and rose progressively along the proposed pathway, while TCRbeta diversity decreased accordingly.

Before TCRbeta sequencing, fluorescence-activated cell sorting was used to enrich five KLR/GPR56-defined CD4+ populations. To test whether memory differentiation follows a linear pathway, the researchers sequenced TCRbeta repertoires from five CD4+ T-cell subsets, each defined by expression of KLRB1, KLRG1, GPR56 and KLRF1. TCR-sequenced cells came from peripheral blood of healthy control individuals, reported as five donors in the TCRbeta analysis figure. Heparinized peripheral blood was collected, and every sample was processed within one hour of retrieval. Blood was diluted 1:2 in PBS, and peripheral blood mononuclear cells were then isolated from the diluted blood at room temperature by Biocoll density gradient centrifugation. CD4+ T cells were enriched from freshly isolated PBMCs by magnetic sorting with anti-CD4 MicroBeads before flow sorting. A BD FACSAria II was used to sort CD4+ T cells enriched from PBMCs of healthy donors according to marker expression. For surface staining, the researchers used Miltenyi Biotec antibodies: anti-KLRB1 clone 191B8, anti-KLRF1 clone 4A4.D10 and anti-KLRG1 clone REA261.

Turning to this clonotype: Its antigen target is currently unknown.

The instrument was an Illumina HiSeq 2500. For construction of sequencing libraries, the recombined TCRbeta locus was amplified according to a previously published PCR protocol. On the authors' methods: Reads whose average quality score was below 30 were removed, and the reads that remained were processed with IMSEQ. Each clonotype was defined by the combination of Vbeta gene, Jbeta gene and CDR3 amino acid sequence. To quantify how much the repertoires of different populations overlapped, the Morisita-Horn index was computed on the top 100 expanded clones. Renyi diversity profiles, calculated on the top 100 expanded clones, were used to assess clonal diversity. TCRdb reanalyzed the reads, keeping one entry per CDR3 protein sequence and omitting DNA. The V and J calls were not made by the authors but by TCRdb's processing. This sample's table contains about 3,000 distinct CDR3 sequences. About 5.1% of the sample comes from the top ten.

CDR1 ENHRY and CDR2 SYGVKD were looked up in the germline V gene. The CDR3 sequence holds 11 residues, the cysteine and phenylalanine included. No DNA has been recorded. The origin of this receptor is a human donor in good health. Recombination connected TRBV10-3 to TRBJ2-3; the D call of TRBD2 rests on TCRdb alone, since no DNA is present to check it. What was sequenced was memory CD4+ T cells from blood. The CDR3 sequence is CAISISGGQYF.